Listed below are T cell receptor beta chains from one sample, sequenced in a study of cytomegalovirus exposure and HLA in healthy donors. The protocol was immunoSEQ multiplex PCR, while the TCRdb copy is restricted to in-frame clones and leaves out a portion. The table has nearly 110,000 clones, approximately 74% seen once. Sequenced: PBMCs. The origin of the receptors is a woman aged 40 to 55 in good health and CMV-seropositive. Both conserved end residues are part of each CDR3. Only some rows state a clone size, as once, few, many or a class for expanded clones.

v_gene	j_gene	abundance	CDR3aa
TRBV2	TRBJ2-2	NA	CASRGGEIGELFF
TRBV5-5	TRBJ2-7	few	CASSGVGRTGDYEQYF
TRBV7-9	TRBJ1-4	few	CASSRAGGGEKLFF
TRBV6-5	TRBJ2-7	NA	CASSYRGEQYF
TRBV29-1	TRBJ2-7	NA	CSVCPGQSFSYEQYF
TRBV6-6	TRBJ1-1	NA	CATRPGQWSTEAFF
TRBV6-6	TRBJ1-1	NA	CASSLDRGQSNTEAFF
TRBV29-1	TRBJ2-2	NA	CSVRTGVQTGELFF
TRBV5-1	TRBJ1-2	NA	CASSLSSYGYTF
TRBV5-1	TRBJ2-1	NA	CASSFASGARNEQFF
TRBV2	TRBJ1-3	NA	CASIPQGTGNTIYF
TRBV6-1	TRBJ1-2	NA	CASSRDRDPNYGYTF
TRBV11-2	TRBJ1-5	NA	CASSPTTASRPQHF
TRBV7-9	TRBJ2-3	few	CASSPRGPDTQYF
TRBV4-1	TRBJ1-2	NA	CASSQPTGNYGYTF
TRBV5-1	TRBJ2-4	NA	CASSLSGQGNIQYF
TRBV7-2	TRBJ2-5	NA	CASSFRLAGAQTQYF
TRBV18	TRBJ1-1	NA	CASSPRGQGASTEAFF
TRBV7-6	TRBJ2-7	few	CASSLGQGTYEQYF
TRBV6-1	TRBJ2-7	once	CASSVAGDHEQYF
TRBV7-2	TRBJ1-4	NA	CASSLGQGFPNEKLFF
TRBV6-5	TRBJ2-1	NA	CASSSGTSGYNEQFF
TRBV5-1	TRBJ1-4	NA	CASTLGATTNEKLFF
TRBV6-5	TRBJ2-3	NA	CASSYSGGTSADTQYF
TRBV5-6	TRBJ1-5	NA	CASSLKAGQLNQPQHF
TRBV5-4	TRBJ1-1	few	CASSVTGGADTEAFF
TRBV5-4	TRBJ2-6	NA	CASSLYHRPTGANVLTF
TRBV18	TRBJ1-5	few	CASSAGTGGNQPQHF
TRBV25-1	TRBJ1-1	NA	CASSEYGQVNTEAFF
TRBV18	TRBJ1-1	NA	CASSPLVGGDTEAFF
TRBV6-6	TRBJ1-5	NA	CASSTTDRGGNQPQHF
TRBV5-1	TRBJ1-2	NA	CASSLDLRTGGIYTF
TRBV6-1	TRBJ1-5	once	CASSEQGWNQPQHF
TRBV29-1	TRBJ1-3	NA	CSVEERTILLGNTIYF
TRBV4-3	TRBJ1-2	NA	CASSQEPANYGYTF
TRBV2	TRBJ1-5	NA	CASRWQSNQPQHF
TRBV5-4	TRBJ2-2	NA	CASSLGRDRATGELFF
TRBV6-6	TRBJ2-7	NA	CASSYFRDRREQYF
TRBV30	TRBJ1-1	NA	CAWGHLNTEAFF
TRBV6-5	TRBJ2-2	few	CASSPSPTGELFF
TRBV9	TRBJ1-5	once	CASSVGGYSNQPQHF
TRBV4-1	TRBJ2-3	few	CASSQDGTSGADTQYF
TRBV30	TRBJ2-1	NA	CAWSPGGGSYNEQFF
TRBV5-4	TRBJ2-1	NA	CASSLYGGNEQFF
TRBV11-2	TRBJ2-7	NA	CASSLVNQAEQYF
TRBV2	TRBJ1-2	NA	CASSDRGYGYTF
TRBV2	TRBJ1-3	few	CASIATGVGNTIYF
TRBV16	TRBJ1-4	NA	CASSQQIPGEKLFF
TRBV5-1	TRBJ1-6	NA	CASRTGQENNSPLHF
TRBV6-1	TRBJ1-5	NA	CASSAQGNQPQHF
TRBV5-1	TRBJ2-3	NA	CASSLWQASTDTQYF
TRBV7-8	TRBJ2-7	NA	CASSVLLGNEQYF